This T cell receptor (beta chain) is from a study of cytomegalovirus exposure and HLA in healthy donors. Study background: A prior study identified roughly 110 million unique TCR beta sequences from about 180 million T cells. Study observations and caveats: The classifier reportedly diagnosed cytomegalovirus status with high specificity and sensitivity.

PCR used 60 Vbeta primers and 13 Jbeta primers. Using immunoSEQ multiplex PCR, the repertoire was profiled, and TCRdb retains in-frame clones only, with some absent. The sample carries 74,000 or so clones, 79% recorded once. Notes on this clone: Its target is unknown.

Germline CDR1 SQVTM, CDR2 ANQGSEA. V trimming: 4 bases; J trimming: 1 base; junction bases outside the gene matches: 4. The CDR3 has 15 residues. This TCR was recovered from a woman between 35 and 50 years old in good health and CMV-seropositive. This sequence joins TRBV29-1 and TRBJ2-2, with 9 bases aligning to TRBD2. Sequenced input: PBMCs. The CDR3 is CSVAVLAGNTGELFF. Written as DNA, the CDR3 is TGCAGCGTTGCAGTACTAGCGGGGAACACCGGGGAGCTGTTTTTT.